The present T cell receptor beta chain was sequenced within a study of human T cells and chemical hapten exposure. Time point in this sample: patch test 2, 6 weeks after DPC sensitization. As to treatment: therapeutic diphenylcyclopropenone sensitization with weekly scalp DPC. V lost 1 base, J lost 0 bases, and 10 bases lay in between. The germline gives CDR1 LGHNA, CDR2 YNFKEQ. The CDR3 contains 16 residues. TCRdb re-called the RACE reads with MiXCR, one entry per CDR3 protein. The data contain about 100,000 distinct CDR3 sequences, more than 9.5% of them singletons. Sample: whole blood, taken in connection with sensitization to the hapten diphenylcyclopropenone (DPC). This TCR derives from a middle-aged woman with alopecia areata. Some clones in this sample may be carry-over from other donors' samples. The gene calls are TRBV4-2 and TRBJ1-3; D is uncertain. Here the CDR3 reads CASSQAQHSSGNTIYF. In DNA, the CDR3 is TGTGCCAGCAGCCAAGCCCAGCATAGCTCTGGAAACACCATATATTTT.